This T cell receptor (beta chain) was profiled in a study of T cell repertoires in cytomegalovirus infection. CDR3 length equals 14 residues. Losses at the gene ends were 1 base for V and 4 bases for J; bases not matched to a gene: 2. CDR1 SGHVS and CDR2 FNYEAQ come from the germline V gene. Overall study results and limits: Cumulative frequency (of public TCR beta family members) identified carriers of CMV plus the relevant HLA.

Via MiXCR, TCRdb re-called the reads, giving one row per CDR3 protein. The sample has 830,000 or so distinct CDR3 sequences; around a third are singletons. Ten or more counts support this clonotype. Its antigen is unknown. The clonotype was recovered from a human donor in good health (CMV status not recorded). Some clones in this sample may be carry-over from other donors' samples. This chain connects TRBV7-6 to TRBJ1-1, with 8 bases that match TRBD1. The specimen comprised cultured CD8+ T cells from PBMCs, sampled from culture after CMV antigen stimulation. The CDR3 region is CASSLGTGLTEAFF. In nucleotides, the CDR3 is TGTGCCAGCAGCTTAGGGACAGGGCTCACTGAAGCTTTCTTT.